Here is one TCR beta chain with its context. Researchers sorted participants into cohorts using their self-reported clinical history. V lost 2 bases to trimming and J lost 4 bases, with 20 bases between them. Germline CDR1 and CDR2: GTSNPN and SVGIG (reference sequence). The CDR3 totals 17 residues. This entry belongs to a study of blood T cell repertoires in COVID-19. Measured with immunoSEQ multiplex PCR; TCRdb has only the in-frame clones, and not every one. The table lists a few hundred thousand clones, approximately 85% of them singletons. The rearrangement joins TRBV30 to TRBJ2-2; the D is unclear. The sequenced sample was PBMCs or T cells enriched from blood (not recorded which). This TCR came from a woman in her 30s who had recovered from COVID-19. Here the CDR3 reads CAWSLKTGRVSTGELFF. In nucleotides, the CDR3 is TGTGCCTGGAGTCTTAAAACCGGTCGGGTATCCACCGGGGAGCTGTTTTTT.